This T cell receptor (beta chain) originates from a study of somatic mutations in cytotoxic T cells in rheumatoid arthritis. Study as a whole: It was right after diagnosis, before any treatment, that patient blood (roughly 30 ml EDTA) was drawn. The authors flow-sorted some V beta antibody-stained T-cell populations at nearly 100% purity, including V beta1+ cells that they sequenced for TCRB. Study-level findings and limits: The slight TRBV07 underrepresentation in rheumatoid arthritis patients received no adjustment for multiple comparisons.

As to this clone: As yet, its antigen is unknown.

V dropped 10 bases and J dropped 4; count of bases not matched to a gene: 11. The V gene's germline CDR1 is MRHNA and CDR2 SNTAGT. The CDR3 loop spans 15 amino acids. Measured with immunoSEQ multiplex PCR; TCRdb has only the in-frame clones, and not every one. The sample includes roughly 16,000 clones, approximately 80% of them seen just once. V usage is TRBV6-4 and J usage is TRBJ1-4; TRBD1 agrees at 8 bases. The receptor was isolated from an adult with rheumatoid arthritis. The sample consisted of CD8+ T cells sorted from blood. The CDR3 coding sequence is TGTGCCACCAGACCTTCGACAGGGGATAATGAAAAACTGTTTTTT. It encodes CATRPSTGDNEKLFF.